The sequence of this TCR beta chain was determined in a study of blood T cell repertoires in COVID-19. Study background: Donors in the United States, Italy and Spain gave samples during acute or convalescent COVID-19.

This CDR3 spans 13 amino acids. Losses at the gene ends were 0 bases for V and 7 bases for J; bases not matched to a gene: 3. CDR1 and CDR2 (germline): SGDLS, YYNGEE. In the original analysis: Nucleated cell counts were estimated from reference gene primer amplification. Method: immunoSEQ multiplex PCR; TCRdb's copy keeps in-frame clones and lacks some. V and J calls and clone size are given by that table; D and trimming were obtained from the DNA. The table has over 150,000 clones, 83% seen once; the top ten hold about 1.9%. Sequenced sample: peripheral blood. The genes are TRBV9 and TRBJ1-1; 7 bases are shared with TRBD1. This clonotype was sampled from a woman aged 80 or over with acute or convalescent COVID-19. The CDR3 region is CASSVEWTGEAFF. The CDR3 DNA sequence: TGTGCCAGCAGCGTAGAGTGGACAGGTGAAGCTTTCTTT.